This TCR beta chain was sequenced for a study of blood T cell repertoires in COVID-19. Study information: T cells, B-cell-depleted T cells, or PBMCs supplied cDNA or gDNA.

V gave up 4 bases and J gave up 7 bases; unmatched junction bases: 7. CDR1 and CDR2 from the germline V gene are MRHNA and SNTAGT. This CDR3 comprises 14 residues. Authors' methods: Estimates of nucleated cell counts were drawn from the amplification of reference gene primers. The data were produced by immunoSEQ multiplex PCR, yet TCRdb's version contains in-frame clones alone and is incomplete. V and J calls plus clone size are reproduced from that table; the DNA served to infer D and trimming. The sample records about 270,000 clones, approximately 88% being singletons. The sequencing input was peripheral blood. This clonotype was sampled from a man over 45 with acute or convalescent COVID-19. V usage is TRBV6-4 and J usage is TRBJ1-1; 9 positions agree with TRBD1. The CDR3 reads CASSGPTGGGEAFF. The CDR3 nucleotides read TGTGCCAGCAGTGGCCCCACAGGGGGCGGTGAAGCTTTCTTT.